This T cell receptor (beta chain) was sequenced in a study of blood T cells in healthy people across ages. A J-beta primer mix and a sample-barcoded 5' primer were used in a second PCR of about 7 to 12 cycles. One entry per CDR3 protein, called by TCRdb with MiXCR from the 5' RACE reads. The data show 800,000 or so distinct CDR3 sequences, with around 68% seen just once and about 27% held by the top ten. In this sample, this clonotype turned up a few times. Its antigen remains unidentified. V dropped 7 bases and J dropped 0 bases, with 13 bases sitting between them. CDR1 SQVTM and CDR2 ANQGSEA come from the germline V gene. The CDR3 loop spans 13 amino acids. General study findings and limits: The diversity estimates, figures obtained from one million T cells, were considered underestimates. Among long-lived donors, naive CD4+ cells were more numerous and diversity higher than in aged donors.

Source material: blood. The receptor was derived from a man aged 25 to 45 in good health. V gene TRBV29-1 combines with J gene TRBJ2-7; possibly TRBD1 for D (6 bases). DNA for the CDR3: TGCAGCGCCCAACAGGGTGTCTCCTACGAGCAGTACTTC. Translated, it gives CSAQQGVSYEQYF.